The present entry profiles one T cell receptor beta chain with its context. The CDR3 runs 13 residues. Trimming pared 2 bases from V and 6 bases from J, leaving 10 bases between. Germline lookup yields CDR1 LGHDT and CDR2 YNNKEL (reference sequence). These data come from a study of blood T cell repertoires in COVID-19. Produced via immunoSEQ multiplex PCR; TCRdb's table is partial and in-frame only. The table includes more than 300,000 clones, around 83% detected once. Participants, 18 to 89 years old, spanned around 25 US areas. The chain has TRBV3-1 (or the pseudogene TRBV3-2) and TRBJ1-1; D not certain. Input material: PBMCs or T cells enriched from blood (not recorded which). This TCR came from a woman between 50 and 59 years old who had recovered from COVID-19. CDR3 region: CASSQRSEAEAFF. As DNA, the CDR3 is TGTGCCAGCAGCCAACGGTCAGAGGCTGAAGCTTTCTTT.